One sample yielded the 31 T cell receptor beta chains listed below, sequenced in a study of T-cell reconstitution after alpha-beta-depleted transplantation in children. This sample's TCRbeta library carried unique molecular identifier barcodes. TCRdb fed the PCR reads into MiXCR, producing one record per CDR3 protein. This table holds about 230,000 distinct CDR3 sequences, approximately 11% found once. The sample was PBMCs, taken before TCRalphabeta/CD19-depleted stem cell transplant. The receptors come from a child younger than two with acute myeloid leukemia, due to receive a stem cell transplant.

This clonotype showed up many times. The chain recombines TRBV7-2 with TRBJ2-1; D is possibly TRBD2 (6 bases). V was shortened by 2 bases and J by 7 bases, with 15 bases between the two germline ends. The CDR3 is 15 residues long. The germline gives CDR1 SGHTA, CDR2 FQGNSA. CDR3 protein: CASSLSGLAPNEQFF. DNA for the CDR3: TGTGCCAGCAGCTTAAGCGGGCTAGCCCCAAATGAGCAGTTCTTC.

Comment on this clonotype: The junction differs from germline at one of its ends, possibly a read error. The chain employs TRBV18 and TRBJ2-3; weak D call: TRBD1 (5 bases). Germline CDR1 is KGHSH and CDR2 is LQKENI. The CDR3 loop spans 14 amino acids. The CDR3 bases are TGTACCAGCTCACCCCTCTGGACAACAGATACGCAGTATTTT. This sequence encodes CTSSPLWTTDTQYF.

This clonotype occurred many times. The chain is built from TRBV7-2 and TRBJ1-2; D remains ambiguous. The germline V gene has CDR1 SGHTA and CDR2 FQGNSA. The ends were cut back, 2 bases at V and 3 bases at J, with 10 bases in the middle. The length of the CDR3 is 14 residues. The CDR3 loop reads CASSLRQAYYGYTF. The DNA of the CDR3 is TGTGCCAGCAGCTTACGCCAGGCTTACTATGGCTACACCTTC.

This clonotype has more than one count but fewer than ten. The V and J genes are TRBV2 and TRBJ1-5; the D is unclear. CDR1 is SNHLY and CDR2 is FYNNEI in the germline V gene. The ends were cut back, 5 bases at V and 4 bases at J, with 12 bases in the middle. There are 14 residues in the CDR3. CDR3 amino acids: CASSRAEGNQPQHF. CDR3 nucleotide sequence: TGTGCCAGCAGTAGGGCAGAAGGGAATCAGCCCCAGCATTTT.

This clonotype was detected ten times or more. The chain links TRBV4-3 to TRBJ2-6; D perhaps matches TRBD1 (5 bases). Trimming pared 3 bases from V and 3 bases from J, leaving 12 bases between. The CDR3 runs to 16 residues. Germline V CDR1 and CDR2: LGHNA, YSLEER. In DNA, the CDR3 is TGCGCCAGCAGCCACCCCGGACACTTTGGGGCCAACGTCCTGACTTTC. Encoded protein: CASSHPGHFGANVLTF.

This clonotype was found many times. The junction and the germline gene differ at one end; a read error may be behind it. V gene TRBV18 combines with J gene TRBJ1-5; no firm D call. From germline, CDR1 is KGHSH and CDR2 LQKENI. This CDR3 has 15 residues. This CDR3 is CASSPPGDSYQPQHF. For the CDR3, the DNA is TGTGCCAGCTCCCCACCCGGTGACTCCTATCAGCCCCAGCATTTT.

This clonotype appeared many times. The rearrangement joins TRBV28 to TRBJ1-2; D remains ambiguous. V was cut by 3 bases and J by 4 bases, with 9 bases left in between. The CDR3 totals 13 residues. Looked up from germline, CDR1 is MDHEN and CDR2 is SYDVKM. The DNA of the CDR3 is TGTGCCAGCAGTTTTAGACGGCCCTATGGCTACACCTTC. It translates to CASSFRRPYGYTF.

The chain has TRBV12-3 or TRBV12-4 and TRBJ1-6; no reliable D call. Trimming took off 7 bases at V and 9 bases at J, with 13 bases between the two ends. The CDR3 extends over 13 amino acids. The CDR3 nucleotides read TGTGCCAGCACTCAGGCAGTTTCTTCACCCCTCCACTTT. It codes for CASTQAVSSPLHF.

The sample holds many counts of this clonotype. The chain is built from TRBV3-1 and TRBJ1-1; TRBD1 aligns across 7 bases. CDR3 length: 12 amino acids. Germline loops: CDR1 LGHDT, CDR2 YNNKEL (reference sequence). Losses at the gene ends were 6 bases for V and 5 bases for J; bases not matched to a gene: 3. CDR3 in amino acids: CASREGATEAFF. The DNA for the CDR3 is TGTGCCAGCAGGGAGGGGGCAACTGAAGCTTTCTTT.

Remarks on this clonotype: This may be a read error: a much more frequent sequence differs by one nucleotide. The chain is built from TRBV7-9 and TRBJ1-4; 10 bases are a match to TRBD1. The CDR3 runs to 15 residues. The V gene's germline CDR1 is SEHNR and CDR2 FQNEAQ (reference sequence). The V gene end was trimmed by 4 bases and the J gene end by 7 bases; junction bases not matched to a gene: 6. The CDR3 nucleotides read TGTGCCAGCAGCTCACGACAGGGGGCTAGTGAAAAACTGTTTTTT. Translating it yields CASSSRQGASEKLFF.

This clonotype was seen ten or more times. CDR3 sequence: CASSLSDLAPNEQFF. CDR3 DNA: TGTGCCAGCAGCCTCTCGGACCTAGCTCCCAATGAGCAGTTCTTC. V and J are TRBV7-8 and TRBJ2-1, with a tentative D call TRBD2 (5 bases). This CDR3 is 15 amino acids long. The germline gives CDR1 SGHVS, CDR2 FQNEAQ. V was trimmed by 5 bases and J by 6 bases, leaving 17 bases between them.

The genes are TRBV4-1 and TRBJ2-1, with 9 bases that match TRBD2. V was pared by 2 bases and J by 0 bases, with 11 bases of the junction left unmatched. The CDR3 length is 19 residues. Germline V gene data show CDR1 as MGHRA and CDR2 as YSYEKL. This CDR3 is CASSQFVIAGDPSYNEQFF. In DNA, the CDR3 is TGCGCCAGCAGCCAATTCGTGATAGCGGGGGACCCCTCCTACAATGAGCAGTTCTTC.

This clonotype was seen only a few times. The genes are TRBV5-1 and TRBJ2-7; 11 nucleotides line up with TRBD1. Germline CDR1 is SGHRS and CDR2 is YFSETQ. The CDR3 extends over 15 amino acids. The V gene end was trimmed by 2 bases and the J gene end by 3 bases; junction bases not matched to a gene: 4. CDR3 in DNA: TGCGCCAGCAGCTTTACCGGGACAGGGGGCTACGAGCAGTACTTC. Residues: CASSFTGTGGYEQYF.

This clonotype occurred many times. The chain couples TRBV7-3 to TRBJ2-3; 9 bases line up with TRBD1. The trim removed 1 base at V and 4 bases at J, leaving 3 bases unmatched. The germline CDR1 and CDR2 sequences are SGHTA and FQGTGA. This CDR3 has 15 amino acids. CDR3 amino acids: CASSLRGQGADTQYF. As DNA, the CDR3 is TGTGCCAGCAGCTTAAGGGGACAGGGTGCAGATACGCAGTATTTT.

About this clonotype itself: A much more abundant neighbour one base away suggests this may be a read error. The chain carries TRBV10-3 and TRBJ2-5; D unresolved. There are 19 residues in the CDR3. CDR1 is ENHRY and CDR2 is SYGVKD in the germline V gene. For the CDR3, the DNA is TGTGTCATCAGTGAGTCGGTCGGTAGGGCTCGCGACTACCAAGAGACCCAGTACTTC. Translating gives CVISESVGRARDYQETQYF.

This clonotype showed up many times. The chain is built from TRBV7-2 and TRBJ2-3; D is unclear. There are 12 residues in the CDR3. Germline CDR1 and CDR2: SGHTA and FQGNSA. With 5 bases removed from V and 0 bases from J, the gap between germline ends came to 3 bases. CDR3 sequence reads: CASSASTDTQYF. CDR3 in DNA: TGTGCCAGCAGCGCTAGCACAGATACGCAGTATTTT.

There are a few counts of this clonotype. The chain links TRBV11-3 to TRBJ2-5; maybe TRBD2 (5 bases). The V end lost 1 base, the J end lost 5 bases, and 11 bases lay between the germline ends. Germline loops: CDR1 SGHNT, CDR2 YENEEA. The CDR3 consists of 14 residues. CDR3 sequence: CASSLVGRRETQYF. CDR3 bases: TGTGCCAGCAGCTTAGTGGGCAGGAGGGAGACCCAGTACTTC.

This clonotype appeared a single time. One end of the junction is discordant with germline, which a read error may explain. This rearrangement joins TRBV6-1 to TRBJ2-7; perhaps TRBD2 as D (6 bases). Germline lookup yields CDR1 MNHNS and CDR2 SASEGT. The CDR3 loop spans 14 amino acids. The CDR3 DNA sequence: TGTGCCAGCAGGCGCGGGACGGGGTCCTACGAGCGGTACTTC. Amino acid sequence: CASRRGTGSYERYF.

Ten or more counts support this clonotype. This rearrangement joins TRBV20-1 to TRBJ2-1, with 8 bases identical to TRBD2. The CDR3 consists of 18 residues. The trim removed 2 bases at V and 0 bases at J, leaving 12 bases unmatched. CDR1 is DFQATT and CDR2 is SNEGSKA in the germline V gene (reference sequence). In DNA form, the CDR3 reads TGCAGTGCTAGATGCCCTAGCGGGCCCCGAAGCTCCTACAATGAGCAGTTCTTC. Its translation is CSARCPSGPRSSYNEQFF.

In its sample, this clonotype was seen many times. CDR3 sequence: CASSLEGTSQPQHF. CDR3 bases: TGTGCCAGCAGCTTAGAGGGGACCAGCCAGCCCCAGCATTTT. The rearrangement links TRBV7-6 to TRBJ1-5, with D possibly TRBD1 on 5 matching bases. V was clipped by 1 base and J by 7 bases, with 11 bases between them. The CDR3 is 14 amino acids. Germline CDR1 is SGHVS and CDR2 is FNYEAQ.

This clonotype was counted many times. The J gene is TRBJ2-2, the V gene TRBV20-1; D gene unclear. The germline V gene has CDR1 DFQATT and CDR2 SNEGSKA (reference sequence). The V end was cut by 7 bases, the J end by 0 bases, with 9 bases between. The CDR3 spans 13 residues. The CDR3 loop is CSVVDSNTGELFF. The CDR3 region has the DNA TGCAGTGTGGTCGATTCGAACACCGGGGAGCTGTTTTTT.

This clonotype was recorded at least ten times. The chain combines TRBV29-1 with TRBJ1-2; no firm D call. CDR1 and CDR2 (germline): SQVTM, ANQGSEA. Trimming removed 5 bases from V and 7 bases from J, with 23 bases in between. The CDR3 length is 15 residues. CDR3: CSVYTNTGLVFGYTF. The CDR3 DNA follows: TGCAGCGTTTATACCAACACGGGATTGGTATTTGGCTACACCTTC.

This clonotype was seen ten or more times. The rearrangement joins TRBV7-3 to TRBJ2-1; no firm D call. Germline V gene lookup returns CDR1 SGHTA and CDR2 FQGTGA. The CDR3 totals 10 residues. CDR3 coding DNA: TGTTGGTTGCCAGCCGCTGAGCAGTTCTTC. Its protein product is CWLPAAEQFF.

This clonotype was detected many times. One end of the junction does not line up with germline, which may come from a read error. This chain connects TRBV7-8 to TRBJ2-7; D assignment may be TRBD1 or TRBD2 (6 bases each). Germline V gene sequence: CDR1 SGHVS, CDR2 FQNEAQ. CDR3 length equals 12 residues. CDR3 protein: CASSSQGGGQNF. The CDR3 DNA reads as TGTGCCAGCAGCTCCCAAGGAGGGGGGCAGAACTTC.

This clonotype was seen a few times. The CDR3 region has the DNA TGTGCCAGCAGCTATGTTGGTCTGAAAGAACCAGTCATAGCCAAAAACATTCAGTACTTC. Translating it yields CASSYVGLKEPVIAKNIQYF. The chain recombines TRBV7-6 with TRBJ2-4; D ambiguous. This CDR3 spans 20 amino acids. Germline lookup yields CDR1 SGHVS and CDR2 FNYEAQ. V lost 4 bases and J lost 0, with 25 bases in between.

This clonotype was counted many times. The genes are TRBV7-8 and TRBJ2-3, with D tentatively TRBD1 or TRBD2 (5 bases each). V was trimmed by 0 bases and J by 7 bases, leaving 8 bases between them. The germline CDR1 and CDR2 sequences are SGHVS and FQNEAQ. The CDR3 covers 13 residues. CDR3 amino acids: CASSLAWGNTQYF. The DNA for the CDR3 is TGTGCCAGCAGCTTAGCGTGGGGGAATACGCAGTATTTT.

In the case of this clonotype: This may be a read error: a much more frequent sequence differs by one nucleotide. The gene calls are TRBV5-1 and TRBJ2-1; the match to TRBD2 covers 8 bases. This CDR3 has 17 amino acids. Germline CDR1 and CDR2: SGHRS and YFSETQ. The CDR3 DNA sequence: TGCGCCAGCAGCTTGTCGCCGGGGGGGCAATCCTACAATGAGCTGTTCTTC. Translating gives CASSLSPGGQSYNELFF. Using reference TRBV5-1 and TRBJ2-1 for the parts outside the CDR3, the full variable domain is KAGVTQTPRYLIKTRGQQVTLSCSPISGHRSVSWYQQTPGQGLQFLFEYFSETQRNKGNFPGRFSGRQFSNSRSEMNVSTLELGDSALYLCASSLSPGGQSYNELFFGPGTRLTVL.

This clonotype has a count of ten or more. V is TRBV7-2 and J is TRBJ2-1; no firm D call. CDR1 is SGHTA, CDR2 FQGNSA, per germline. V gave up 2 bases and J gave up 2 bases, with 13 bases separating them. This CDR3 has 16 amino acids. In DNA, the CDR3 is TGTGCCAGCAGCTTAATGGGCTTTGGGACCTACAATGAGCAGTTCTTC. It specifies CASSLMGFGTYNEQFF.

This clonotype was observed at least ten times. The V gene is TRBV24-1, the J gene TRBJ1-5, with TRBD1 as a possible D gene (5 bases). The germline V gene has CDR1 KGHDR and CDR2 SFDVKD. The CDR3 totals 16 residues. Trimming pared 6 bases from V and 1 base from J, leaving 15 bases between. CDR3: CATSPGGRMSNQPQHF. CDR3 nucleotide sequence: TGTGCCACCAGTCCTGGGGGAAGGATGAGCAATCAGCCCCAGCATTTT.

Ten or more counts support this clonotype. This chain uses TRBV6-5 with TRBJ1-2; tentative D call: TRBD1 (6 bases). The CDR3 is 18 amino acids. The germline V and J ends were trimmed by 4 bases and 0 bases, with 21 bases remaining between them. Germline loops: CDR1 MNHEY, CDR2 SVGAGI. The CDR3 loop is CASSLHSGQIVANYGYTF. The CDR3 bases are TGTGCCAGCAGTTTACATTCTGGACAGATTGTCGCTAACTATGGCTACACCTTC.

This clonotype was found many times. The chain recombines TRBV7-9 with TRBJ1-2; TRBD1 aligns across 9 bases. Trimming removed 3 bases from V and 3 bases from J; junction bases left unmatched: 5. The CDR3 loop spans 15 amino acids. Germline-derived CDR1 and CDR2 are SEHNR and FQNEAQ (reference sequence). CDR3 loop: CASSFNRGLDYGYTF. CDR3 nucleotides: TGTGCCAGCAGCTTTAACAGGGGGCTTGACTATGGCTACACCTTC.